This TCR beta chain was sequenced in a study of CD8 T cells in Susac syndrome. Germline CDR1 MNHNY, CDR2 SVGAGI (reference sequence). Trimming stripped 0 bases from V and 0 bases from J, with 9 bases between. This CDR3 contains 15 residues. Note on this clonotype: Its antigen is currently unknown.

The RNA, about 0.5 to 1 ug, was put through reverse transcription using random hexamers. The method of amplification for TCR beta CDR3 was immunoSEQ multiplex PCR, covering 54 Vbeta and 13 Jbeta. One entry per CDR3 protein, called by TCRdb with MiXCR from the immunoSEQ multiplex PCR reads. The data contain fewer than 350,000 distinct CDR3 sequences, approximately 85% of them singletons. Study-level findings and limits: The TCR sequencing and HLA analysis in the study involved a relatively small number of individuals, as the study acknowledged.

The chain combines TRBV6-6 with TRBJ2-7; no reliable D call. Sequences were obtained from CD8+ T cells from PBMCs. The TCR sequence derives from a human donor with multiple sclerosis. CDR3 sequence reads: CASSYSPGRSYEQYF. CDR3 nucleotides: TGTGCCAGCAGTTACTCTCCAGGCCGCTCCTACGAGCAGTACTTC.